The sequence of this T cell receptor (beta chain) was determined in a study of cytomegalovirus exposure and HLA in healthy donors. The study's findings and limits: Researchers counted roughly 150 TCR beta chains as cytomegalovirus-associated.

This CDR3 is built from 13 residues. Germline V gene lookup returns CDR1 GTSNPN and CDR2 SVGIG (reference sequence). Germline trimming cut 4 bases from V and 4 bases from J; bases unmatched to any gene: 4. The data were produced by immunoSEQ multiplex PCR, yet TCRdb's version contains in-frame clones alone and is incomplete. The sample includes 100,000 to 150,000 clones, approximately 92% of them seen just once. Notes on this clone: Antigen: not known.

It was the roughly 130-subject validation cohort, separate from the approximately 670-subject first cohort, to which the donors belonged. The TCR sequence derives from a young woman in good health and CMV-seronegative. V gene TRBV30 combines with J gene TRBJ2-1; TRBD2 matches at 7 bases. The sequenced sample consisted of PBMCs. This CDR3 reads CAWTRGTYNEQFF. The CDR3 nucleotides are TGTGCCTGGACGCGGGGGACTTACAATGAGCAGTTCTTC.